This T cell receptor beta chain comes out of a study of somatic mutations in cytotoxic T cells in rheumatoid arthritis. Study context: Certain T-cell populations stained with V beta antibodies were FACS-sorted to nearly 100% purity, and V beta1+ cells were TCRB-sequenced.

Worth noting for this clone: Its antigen remains unknown.

The protocol was immunoSEQ multiplex PCR, while the TCRdb copy is restricted to in-frame clones and leaves out a portion. The sample includes fewer than 20,000 clones, roughly 78% of them seen just once. J gave up 4 bases and V 5 bases, and 8 bases lay outside the gene matches. CDR1 is SGHTA, CDR2 FQGNSA, per germline. This CDR3 is built from 16 residues. Study results and caveats: Adjustment for multiple comparisons was not applied to the slight TRBV07 underrepresentation observed in rheumatoid arthritis patients. A largest CD8+ clone above 20% of CD8+ cells occurred in about an eighth of the 65 patients.

This sequence originates from a woman in her 50s with rheumatoid arthritis. V gene TRBV7-2 combines with J gene TRBJ2-3; 11 nucleotides match TRBD2. The source material was CD8+ T cells sorted from blood. CDR3 residues: CASSAVLAGGADTQYF. CDR3 DNA: TGTGCCAGCAGCGCTGTGCTAGCGGGAGGAGCAGATACGCAGTATTTT.